These 7 T cell receptor beta chains originate from one sample sequenced in a study of T cells in Graves' hyperthyroidism and ophthalmopathy. Authors of the study amplified TCR beta CDR3 regions from RNA transcripts. When the TCR CDR3 underwent first-round RT-PCR, the HTBI primer set was used. TCRdb called the multiplex PCR reads again in MiXCR, with one record for every CDR3 protein. The sample carries 200,000 or so distinct CDR3 sequences, about 15% recorded once. The sequenced sample consisted of blood. Receptor source: a woman aged 45-60 years with Graves' hyperthyroidism.

The chain carries TRBV5-6 and TRBJ2-2; D possibly corresponds to TRBD1 (6 bases). There are 13 residues in the CDR3. From germline, CDR1 is SGHDT and CDR2 YYEEEE. Deletions cut 2 bases from V and 6 bases from J, with 8 bases between. As DNA, the CDR3 is TGTGCCAGCAGCTTACAGGGAGCCGGGGAGCTGTTTTTT. Its protein is CASSLQGAGELFF.

There are a few counts of this clonotype. This chain uses TRBV5-1 with TRBJ2-1; 9 positions agree with TRBD1. The junction had 3 bases not matched to a gene; V was cut back by 3 bases and J by 2 bases. The germline gives CDR1 SGHRS, CDR2 YFSETQ. CDR3 size: 15 residues. CDR3 sequence reads: CASSSGTGTYNEQFF. The CDR3 DNA is TGCGCCAGCAGCTCCGGGACAGGGACCTACAATGAGCAGTTCTTC.

J is TRBJ2-1 and V is TRBV30, with 9 bases lining up with TRBD1. This CDR3 contains 12 residues. The ends lost 2 bases at V and 11 bases at J; junction bases unmatched: 4. Germline V gene lookup returns CDR1 GTSNPN and CDR2 SVGIG (reference sequence). The CDR3 DNA reads TGTGCCTGGAGTTTTGGACAGGGGAAGCAGTTCTTC. It codes for CAWSFGQGKQFF.

This clonotype has more than one count but fewer than ten. This chain connects TRBV3-1 to TRBJ2-5; maybe TRBD2 (5 bases). The CDR3 sequence is 14 residues long. V gave up 4 bases and J gave up 4 bases, with 13 bases separating them. Germline CDR1 and CDR2: LGHDT and YNNKEL (reference sequence). The chain's CDR3 is CASSPHIEGETQYF. The CDR3 nucleotides are TGTGCCAGCAGCCCCCATATCGAGGGAGAGACCCAGTACTTC.

This clonotype showed up many times. Relative to the germline gene, one junction end is altered; a read error may explain this. This chain joins TRBV7-7 and TRBJ2-5; TRBD1 is a possible D gene (6 bases). The CDR3 consists of 15 residues. Germline CDR1 is SSHAT and CDR2 is FNYEAQ (reference sequence). CDR3 residues: CASSTIQGVGETQYF. DNA for the CDR3: TGTGCTAGCAGCACAATACAGGGAGTAGGGGAGACCCAGTACTTC.

This clonotype occurred many times. The V and J genes are TRBV12-3 or TRBV12-4 and TRBJ2-7, with a possible D match to TRBD2 (7 bases). This CDR3 contains 14 residues. Trimming pared 3 bases from V and 1 base from J, leaving 10 bases between. This chain's CDR3 is CASSLGGRSYEQYF. For the CDR3, the DNA is TGTGCCAGCAGTTTGGGGGGGCGGTCCTACGAGCAGTACTTC.

This chain joins TRBV12-3 or TRBV12-4 and TRBJ2-2; D perhaps matches TRBD2 (7 bases). V gave up 7 bases and J gave up 4 bases, with 16 bases separating them. The CDR3 loop spans 15 amino acids. DNA of the CDR3: TGTGCCAGCATACCTAGCGGAGGGGGCACCGGGGAGCTGTTTTTT. Its protein is CASIPSGGGTGELFF.